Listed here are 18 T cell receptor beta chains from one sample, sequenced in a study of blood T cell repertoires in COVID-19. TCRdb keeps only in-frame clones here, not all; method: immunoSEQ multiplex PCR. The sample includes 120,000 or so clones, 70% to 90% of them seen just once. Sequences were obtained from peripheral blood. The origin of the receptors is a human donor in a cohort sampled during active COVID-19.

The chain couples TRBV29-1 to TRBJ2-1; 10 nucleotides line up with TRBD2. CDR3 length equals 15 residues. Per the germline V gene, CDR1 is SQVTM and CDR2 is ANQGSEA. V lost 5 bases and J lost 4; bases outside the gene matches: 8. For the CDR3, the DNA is TGCAGCGTTTGTAGCGGGAGGTCCCCGTACAATGAGCAGTTCTTC. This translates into CSVCSGRSPYNEQFF.

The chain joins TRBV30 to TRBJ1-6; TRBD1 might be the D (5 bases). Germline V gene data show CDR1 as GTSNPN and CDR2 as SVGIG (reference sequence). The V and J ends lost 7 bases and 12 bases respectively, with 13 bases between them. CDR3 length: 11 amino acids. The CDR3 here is CASQDELPLHF. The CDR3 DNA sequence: TGTGCCTCACAGGATGAGCTACCCCTCCACTTT. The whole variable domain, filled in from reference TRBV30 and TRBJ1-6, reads SQTIHQWPATLVQPVGSPLSLECTVEGTSNPNLYWYRQAAGRGLQLLFYSVGIGQISSEVPQNLSASRPQDRQFILSSKKLLLSDSGFYLCASQDELPLHFGNGTRLTVT.

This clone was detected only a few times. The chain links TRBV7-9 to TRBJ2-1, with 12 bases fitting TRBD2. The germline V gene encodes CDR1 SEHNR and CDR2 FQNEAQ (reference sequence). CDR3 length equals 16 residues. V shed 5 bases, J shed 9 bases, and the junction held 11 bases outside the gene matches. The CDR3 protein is CASSGQGLAGRGEQFF. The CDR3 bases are TGTGCCAGCAGCGGCCAGGGACTAGCGGGCCGCGGTGAGCAGTTCTTC.

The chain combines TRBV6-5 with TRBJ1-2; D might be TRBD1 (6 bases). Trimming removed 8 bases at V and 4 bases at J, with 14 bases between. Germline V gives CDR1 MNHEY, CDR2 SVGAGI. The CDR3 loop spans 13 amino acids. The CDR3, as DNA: TGTGCCAGCGTACCAGGGGAGGGCTATGGCTACACCTTC. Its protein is CASVPGEGYGYTF.

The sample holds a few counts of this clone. Here the CDR3 reads CASSSTGTGLRDSGNTIYF. As DNA, the CDR3 is TGTGCCAGCAGCTCCACCGGGACAGGGCTACGCGACTCTGGAAACACCATATATTTT. The chain links TRBV7-9 to TRBJ1-3; 9 positions match TRBD1. Germline CDR1 and CDR2: SEHNR and FQNEAQ (reference sequence). The CDR3 loop spans 19 amino acids. The V segment lost 4 bases and the J segment 0 bases; nucleotides outside the gene matches: 13.

The CDR3 coding sequence is TGTGCCAGCAGTGGTCCCGGACAGGGGAATGAAAAACTGTTTTTT. It is translated as CASSGPGQGNEKLFF. The V and J genes are TRBV28 and TRBJ1-4; 9 positions agree with TRBD1. This CDR3 contains 15 residues. V trimming: 5 bases; J trimming: 5 bases; junction bases outside the gene matches: 6. Germline loops: CDR1 MDHEN, CDR2 SYDVKM.

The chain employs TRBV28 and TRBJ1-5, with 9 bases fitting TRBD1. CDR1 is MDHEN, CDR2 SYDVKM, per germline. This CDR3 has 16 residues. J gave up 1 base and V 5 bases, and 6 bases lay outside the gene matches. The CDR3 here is CASSPWDRDSNQPQHF. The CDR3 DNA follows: TGTGCCAGCAGTCCCTGGGACAGGGACAGCAATCAGCCCCAGCATTTT. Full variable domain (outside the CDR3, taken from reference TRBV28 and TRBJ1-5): DVKVTQSSRYLVKRTGEKVFLECVQDMDHENMFWYRQDPGLGLRLIYFSYDVKMKEKGDIPEGYSVSREKKERFSLILESASTNQTSMYLCASSPWDRDSNQPQHFGDGTRLSIL.

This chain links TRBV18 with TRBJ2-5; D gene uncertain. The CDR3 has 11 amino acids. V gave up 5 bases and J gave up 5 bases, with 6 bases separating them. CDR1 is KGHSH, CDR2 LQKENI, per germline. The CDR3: CASSNSETQYF. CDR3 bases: TGTGCCAGCTCAAATTCTGAGACCCAGTACTTC.

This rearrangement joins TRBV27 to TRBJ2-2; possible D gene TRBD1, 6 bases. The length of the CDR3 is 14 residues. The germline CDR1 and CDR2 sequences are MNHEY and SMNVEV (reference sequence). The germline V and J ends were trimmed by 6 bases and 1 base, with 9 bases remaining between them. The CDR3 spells CASRQGRNTGELFF. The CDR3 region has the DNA TGTGCCAGCAGGCAGGGGAGGAACACCGGGGAGCTGTTTTTT.

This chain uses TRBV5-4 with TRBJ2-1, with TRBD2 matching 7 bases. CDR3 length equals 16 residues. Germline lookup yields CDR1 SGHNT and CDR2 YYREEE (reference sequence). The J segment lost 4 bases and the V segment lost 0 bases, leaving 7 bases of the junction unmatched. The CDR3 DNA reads TGTGCCAGCAGCTTGGGCCTAGCGGCCCTATACAATGAGCAGTTCTTC. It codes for CASSLGLAALYNEQFF.

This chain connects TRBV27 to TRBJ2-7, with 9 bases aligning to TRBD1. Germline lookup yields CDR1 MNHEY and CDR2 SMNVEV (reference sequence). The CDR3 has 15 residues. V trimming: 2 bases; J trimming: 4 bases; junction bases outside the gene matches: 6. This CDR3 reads CASSLIAGTGYEQYF. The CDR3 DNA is TGTGCCAGCAGTTTAATTGCGGGGACAGGGTACGAGCAGTACTTC.

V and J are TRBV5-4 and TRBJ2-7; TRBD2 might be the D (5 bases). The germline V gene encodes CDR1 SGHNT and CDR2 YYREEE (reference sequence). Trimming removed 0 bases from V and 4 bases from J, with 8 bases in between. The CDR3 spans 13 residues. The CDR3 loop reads CASSLGTGYEQYF. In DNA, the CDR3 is TGTGCCAGCAGCTTGGGGACTGGTTACGAGCAGTACTTC.

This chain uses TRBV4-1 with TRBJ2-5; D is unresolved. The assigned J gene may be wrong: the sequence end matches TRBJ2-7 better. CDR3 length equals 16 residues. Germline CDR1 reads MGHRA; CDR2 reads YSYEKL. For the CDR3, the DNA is TGCGCCAGCAGCCAAGTCGTCAGCATTAGCTCCTACGAGCAGTACTTC. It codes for CASSQVVSISSYEQYF.

The CDR3 reads CASSPTLDSSGNTIYF. The CDR3 DNA follows: TGTGCCAGCAGCCCCACTCTGGACAGCTCTGGAAACACCATATATTTT. This chain connects TRBV4-2 to TRBJ1-3; weak D call: TRBD1 (6 bases). Germline CDR1 is LGHNA and CDR2 is YNFKEQ. Trimming cost V 4 bases and J 0 bases, with 13 bases left between them. The CDR3 covers 16 residues.

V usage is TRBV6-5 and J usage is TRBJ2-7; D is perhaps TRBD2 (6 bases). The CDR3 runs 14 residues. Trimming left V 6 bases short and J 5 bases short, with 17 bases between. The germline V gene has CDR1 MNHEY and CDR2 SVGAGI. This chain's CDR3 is CASRRTWEAHEQYF. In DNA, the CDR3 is TGTGCCAGCAGAAGGACATGGGAGGCCCACGAGCAGTACTTC.

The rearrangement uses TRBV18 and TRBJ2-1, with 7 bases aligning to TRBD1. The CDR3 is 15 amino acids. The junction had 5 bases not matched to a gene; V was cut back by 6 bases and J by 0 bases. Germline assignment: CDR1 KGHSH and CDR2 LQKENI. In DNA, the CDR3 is TGTGCCAGCTCCCGACAGGGTAGCTCCTACAATGAGCAGTTCTTC. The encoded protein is CASSRQGSSYNEQFF.

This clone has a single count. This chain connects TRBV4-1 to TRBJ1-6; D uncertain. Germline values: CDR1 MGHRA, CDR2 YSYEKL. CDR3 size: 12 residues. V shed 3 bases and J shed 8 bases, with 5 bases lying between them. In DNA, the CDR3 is TGCGCCAGCAGCCAGCCGGATTCACCCCTCCACTTT. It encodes CASSQPDSPLHF.

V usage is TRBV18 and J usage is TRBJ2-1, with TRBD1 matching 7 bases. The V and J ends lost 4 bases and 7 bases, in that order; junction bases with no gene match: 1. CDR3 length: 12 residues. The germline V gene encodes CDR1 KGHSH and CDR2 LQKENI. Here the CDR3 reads CASSLQGNEQFF. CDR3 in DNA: TGTGCCAGCTCACTACAGGGGAATGAGCAGTTCTTC. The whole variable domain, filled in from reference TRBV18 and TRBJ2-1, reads NAGVMQNPRHLVRRRGQEARLRCSPMKGHSHVYWYRQLPEEGLKFMVYLQKENIIDESGMPKERFSAEFPKEGPSILRIQQVVRGDSAAYFCASSLQGNEQFFGPGTRLTVL.